The rows below give T cell receptor beta chains drawn from one sample of a study of memory CD8 T cells in hepatitis C reinfection. Repertoires were generated with immunoSEQ multiplex PCR, while TCRdb's copy carries only in-frame clones and drops some. The repertoire consists of tens of thousands of clones, with just under 90% occurring once and the leading ten covering less than 1.2%. Specimen: naive CD8+ T cells sorted from blood. Every receptor here comes from a man aged 18-30 years with hepatitis C virus infection. CDR3s include the opening cysteine and the closing phenylalanine or tryptophan. D genes are given only for firm matches. Rows give clone size only sometimes, using once, few, many, or a class for an expanded clone.

cdr3_aa cdr3_nt d_call j_call clone_size v_call
CATRPTGTSKRNEQFF TGTGCCACCAGGCCGACCGGGACATCAAAACGGAATGAGCAGTTCTTC - TRBJ2-1 - TRBV15
CASSRDRTSGSSGQYF TGCGCCAGCAGCCGAGATCGGACTAGCGGGAGCTCTGGCCAGTACTTC TRBD2 TRBJ2-5 - TRBV4-1
CSALTGYEQYF TGCAGCGCCCTGACAGGCTACGAGCAGTACTTC - TRBJ2-7 - TRBV29-1
CASSLGAGQGMGEKLFF TGTGCCAGCAGCTTAGGCGCGGGACAGGGGATGGGAGAAAAACTGTTTTTT TRBD1 TRBJ1-4 - TRBV11-2
CASSFDTGAGNTIYF TGTGCCAGCAGCTTCGATACAGGGGCCGGAAACACCATATATTTT TRBD1 TRBJ1-3 - TRBV7-9
CASSLAGGGYGYTF TGTGCCAGCAGCTTAGCGGGGGGAGGCTATGGCTACACCTTC - TRBJ1-2 - TRBV7-9
CASSVGIAGREQYF TGTGCCAGCAGCGTAGGGATAGCGGGAAGGGAGCAGTACTTC TRBD2 TRBJ2-7 - TRBV9
CASSEGGYTGELFF TGTGCCAGTAGCGAGGGAGGGTATACCGGGGAGCTGTTTTTT TRBD2 TRBJ2-2 - TRBV19
CASRPPGEGIEAFF TGTGCCAGCAGGCCGCCAGGGGAGGGGATTGAAGCTTTCTTT - TRBJ1-1 - TRBV28
CSGLAGNGETQYF TGCAGCGGACTAGCGGGAAACGGAGAGACCCAGTACTTC TRBD2 TRBJ2-5 - TRBV29-1
CASSNMEKLFF TGCGCCAGTTCCAACATGGAAAAACTGTTTTTT - TRBJ1-4 - TRBV5-1
CATAEFSGANVLTF TGTGCCACAGCGGAGTTCTCTGGGGCCAACGTCCTGACTTTC - TRBJ2-6 - TRBV19
CASSPSISGTSHTQYF TGTGCCAGCAGCCCCAGCATCAGCGGGACTTCGCATACGCAGTATTTT TRBD2 TRBJ2-3 - TRBV28
CAWDGGNIQYF TGTGCCTGGGACGGGGGAAACATTCAGTACTTC - TRBJ2-4 - TRBV30
CASSERGRADTQYF TGCGCCAGCAGTGAGAGGGGGAGGGCAGATACGCAGTATTTT - TRBJ2-3 - TRBV10-2
CASRLGAVSNTEAFF TGTGCCAGCAGATTAGGGGCCGTCTCCAACACTGAAGCTTTCTTT - TRBJ1-1 - TRBV7-9
CASSQDIGAYEQYF TGCGCCAGCAGCCAAGATATAGGGGCCTACGAGCAGTACTTC - TRBJ2-7 - TRBV4-1
CASWGTTIDTQYF TGTGCCAGCTGGGGGACTACCATAGATACGCAGTATTTT TRBD2 TRBJ2-3 - TRBV6-6
CASSYGLAGYNEQFF TGTGCCAGCAGTTACGGGCTAGCGGGATACAATGAGCAGTTCTTC TRBD2 TRBJ2-1 - TRBV6-5
CASSERSYEQYF TGTGCCAGCAGTGAACGGTCCTACGAGCAGTACTTC - TRBJ2-7 few TRBV2
CASSPTSGRAWHEQYF TGTGCCAGCAGTCCTACTAGCGGGAGGGCCTGGCACGAGCAGTACTTC TRBD2 TRBJ2-7 - TRBV27
CASSLKRTGEQYF TGTGCCAGCAGCCTCAAGCGGACGGGGGAGCAGTACTTC - TRBJ2-7 once TRBV14
CASRDGGANEQFF TGCGCCAGCAGGGACGGAGGAGCTAATGAGCAGTTCTTC - TRBJ2-1 - TRBV10-1
CASSQRPGTGPGNTIYF TGCGCCAGCAGCCAGCGCCCCGGGACAGGTCCCGGAAACACCATATATTTT TRBD1 TRBJ1-3 - TRBV4-1
CATSSMGSPLHF TGTGCCACCAGCTCGATGGGCTCACCCCTCCACTTT - TRBJ1-6 - TRBV15
CSAQTGEDYEQYF TGCAGCGCTCAGACAGGGGAGGACTACGAGCAGTACTTC TRBD1 TRBJ2-7 - TRBV29-1
CATSRTSGQGMGDTQYF TGTGCCACCAGCAGGACCTCTGGGCAGGGGATGGGAGATACGCAGTATTTT - TRBJ2-3 - TRBV15
CAILGLSNEQFF TGTGCCATCCTTGGGCTTTCCAATGAGCAGTTCTTC - TRBJ2-1 - TRBV2
CASSLGDWDRGPNTEAFF TGTGCCAGCAGCTTAGGGGATTGGGACAGGGGGCCGAACACTGAAGCTTTCTTT TRBD1 TRBJ1-1 - TRBV11-2
CASSSKYSGHEADTQYF TGTGCCAGCAGCTCCAAATATAGCGGTCATGAGGCAGATACGCAGTATTTT - TRBJ2-3 - TRBV5-8
CASSEGTSGGVWNTGELFF TGTGCCAGCAGTGAAGGGACTAGCGGGGGGGTATGGAACACCGGGGAGCTGTTTTTT TRBD2 TRBJ2-2 - TRBV6-1
CASSSDQASHYGYTF TGTGCCAGCAGCTCAGACCAGGCTTCCCACTATGGCTACACCTTC - TRBJ1-2 - TRBV7-9
CASSRTGATNQPQHF TGCGCCAGCAGCCGGACAGGGGCCACTAATCAGCCCCAGCATTTT TRBD1 TRBJ1-5 once TRBV4-1
CASSFGGSPYNEQFF TGTGCCAGCAGCTTTGGAGGGAGCCCCTACAATGAGCAGTTCTTC - TRBJ2-1 - TRBV11-3
CASKHPGLAGMADEQYF TGTGCCAGCAAACACCCCGGACTAGCGGGAATGGCGGACGAGCAGTACTTC TRBD2 TRBJ2-7 - TRBV28
CASSQEGTGPYEQYF TGTGCCAGCAGCCAAGAAGGGACAGGGCCCTACGAGCAGTACTTC TRBD1 TRBJ2-7 - TRBV4-2
CASRPDGSGGNEQFF TGTGCCAGCAGACCAGACGGGTCCGGGGGCAATGAGCAGTTCTTC - TRBJ2-1 - TRBV27
CASSPDRNSYEQYF TGTGCCAGCAGCCCTGACAGGAACTCCTACGAGCAGTACTTC - TRBJ2-7 - TRBV7-6
CASSFGQFSDEQFF TGCGCCAGCAGCTTTGGCCAGTTTAGCGATGAGCAGTTCTTC - TRBJ2-1 once TRBV5-1
CASSLAVQGVGETQYF TGTGCCAGCAGCTTAGCGGTACAGGGGGTGGGAGAGACCCAGTACTTC TRBD1 TRBJ2-5 - TRBV7-2
CASSRALDRGNTEAFF TGTGCCAGCAGCAGGGCACTAGACAGGGGAAACACTGAAGCTTTCTTT TRBD1 TRBJ1-1 - TRBV9
CASSLVRVAGELFF TGTGCCAGCAGCTTGGTGAGGGTGGCCGGGGAGCTGTTTTTT - TRBJ2-2 few TRBV5-6
CASSFPTAGPPYNEQFF TGTGCCAGCAGTTTCCCCACAGCGGGACCGCCCTACAATGAGCAGTTCTTC TRBD2 TRBJ2-1 once TRBV28
CASSLSGSSYNEQFF TGTGCCAGCAGCCTCAGCGGGAGCTCCTACAATGAGCAGTTCTTC TRBD2 TRBJ2-1 - TRBV13